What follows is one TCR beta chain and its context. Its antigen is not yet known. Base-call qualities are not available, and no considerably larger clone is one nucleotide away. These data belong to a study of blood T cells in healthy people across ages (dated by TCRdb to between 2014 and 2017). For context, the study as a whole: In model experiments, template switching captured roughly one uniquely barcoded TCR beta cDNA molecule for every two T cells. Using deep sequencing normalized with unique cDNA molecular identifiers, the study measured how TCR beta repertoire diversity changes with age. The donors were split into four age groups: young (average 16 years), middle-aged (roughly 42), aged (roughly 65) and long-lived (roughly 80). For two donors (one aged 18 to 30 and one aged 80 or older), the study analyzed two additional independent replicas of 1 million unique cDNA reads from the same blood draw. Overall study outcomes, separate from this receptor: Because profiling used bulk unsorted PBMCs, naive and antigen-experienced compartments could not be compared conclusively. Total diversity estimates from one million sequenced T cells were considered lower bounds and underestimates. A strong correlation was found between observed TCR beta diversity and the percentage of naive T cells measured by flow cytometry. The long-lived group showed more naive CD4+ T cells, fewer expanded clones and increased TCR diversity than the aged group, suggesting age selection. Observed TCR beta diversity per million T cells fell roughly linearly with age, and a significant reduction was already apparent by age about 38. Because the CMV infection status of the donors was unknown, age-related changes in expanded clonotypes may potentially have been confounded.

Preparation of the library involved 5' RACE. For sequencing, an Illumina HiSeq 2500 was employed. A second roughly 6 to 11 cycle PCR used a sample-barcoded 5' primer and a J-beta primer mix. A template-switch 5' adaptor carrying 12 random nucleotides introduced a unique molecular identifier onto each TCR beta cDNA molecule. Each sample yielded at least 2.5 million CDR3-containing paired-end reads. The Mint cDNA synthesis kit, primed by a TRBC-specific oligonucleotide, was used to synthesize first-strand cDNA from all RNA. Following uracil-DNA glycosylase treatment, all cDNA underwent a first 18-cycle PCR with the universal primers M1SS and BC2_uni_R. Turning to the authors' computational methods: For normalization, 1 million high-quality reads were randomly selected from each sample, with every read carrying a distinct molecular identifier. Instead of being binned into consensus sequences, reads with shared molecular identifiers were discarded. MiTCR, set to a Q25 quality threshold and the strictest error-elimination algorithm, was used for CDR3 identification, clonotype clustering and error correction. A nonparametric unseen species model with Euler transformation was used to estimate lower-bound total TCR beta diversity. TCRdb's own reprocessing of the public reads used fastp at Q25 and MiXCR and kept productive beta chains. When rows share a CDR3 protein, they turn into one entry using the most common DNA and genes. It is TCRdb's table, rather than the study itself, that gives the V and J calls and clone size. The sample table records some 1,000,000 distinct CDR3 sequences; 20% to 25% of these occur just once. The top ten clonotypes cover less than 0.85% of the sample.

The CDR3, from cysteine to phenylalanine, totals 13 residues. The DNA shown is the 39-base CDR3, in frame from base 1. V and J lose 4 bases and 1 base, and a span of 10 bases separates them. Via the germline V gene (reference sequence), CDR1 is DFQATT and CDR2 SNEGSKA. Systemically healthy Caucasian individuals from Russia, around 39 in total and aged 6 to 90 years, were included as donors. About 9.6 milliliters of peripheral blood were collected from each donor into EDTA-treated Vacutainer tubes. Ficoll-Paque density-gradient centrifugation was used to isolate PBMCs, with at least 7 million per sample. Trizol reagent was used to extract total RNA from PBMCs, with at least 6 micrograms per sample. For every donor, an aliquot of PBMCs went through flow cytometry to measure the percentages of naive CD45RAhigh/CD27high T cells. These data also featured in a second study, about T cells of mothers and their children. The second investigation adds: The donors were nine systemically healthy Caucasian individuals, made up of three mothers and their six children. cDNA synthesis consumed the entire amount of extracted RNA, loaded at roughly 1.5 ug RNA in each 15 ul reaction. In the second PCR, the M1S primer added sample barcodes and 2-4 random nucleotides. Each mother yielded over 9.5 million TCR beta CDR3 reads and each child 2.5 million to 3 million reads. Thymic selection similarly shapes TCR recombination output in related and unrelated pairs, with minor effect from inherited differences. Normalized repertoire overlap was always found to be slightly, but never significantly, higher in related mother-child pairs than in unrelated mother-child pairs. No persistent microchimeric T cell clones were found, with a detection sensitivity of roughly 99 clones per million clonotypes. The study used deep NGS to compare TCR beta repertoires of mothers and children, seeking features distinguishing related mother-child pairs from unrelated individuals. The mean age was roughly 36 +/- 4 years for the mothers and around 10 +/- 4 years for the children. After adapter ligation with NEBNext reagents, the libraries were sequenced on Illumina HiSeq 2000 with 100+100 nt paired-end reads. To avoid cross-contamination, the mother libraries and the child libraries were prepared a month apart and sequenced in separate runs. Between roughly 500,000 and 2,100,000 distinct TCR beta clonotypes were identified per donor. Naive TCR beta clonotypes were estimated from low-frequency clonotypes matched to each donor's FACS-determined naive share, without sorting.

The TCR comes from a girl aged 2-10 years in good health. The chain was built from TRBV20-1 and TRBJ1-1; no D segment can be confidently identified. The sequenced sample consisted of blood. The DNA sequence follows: TGCAGTGCTACACCGTTTGGGAACACTGAAGCTTTCTTT. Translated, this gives CSATPFGNTEAFF.